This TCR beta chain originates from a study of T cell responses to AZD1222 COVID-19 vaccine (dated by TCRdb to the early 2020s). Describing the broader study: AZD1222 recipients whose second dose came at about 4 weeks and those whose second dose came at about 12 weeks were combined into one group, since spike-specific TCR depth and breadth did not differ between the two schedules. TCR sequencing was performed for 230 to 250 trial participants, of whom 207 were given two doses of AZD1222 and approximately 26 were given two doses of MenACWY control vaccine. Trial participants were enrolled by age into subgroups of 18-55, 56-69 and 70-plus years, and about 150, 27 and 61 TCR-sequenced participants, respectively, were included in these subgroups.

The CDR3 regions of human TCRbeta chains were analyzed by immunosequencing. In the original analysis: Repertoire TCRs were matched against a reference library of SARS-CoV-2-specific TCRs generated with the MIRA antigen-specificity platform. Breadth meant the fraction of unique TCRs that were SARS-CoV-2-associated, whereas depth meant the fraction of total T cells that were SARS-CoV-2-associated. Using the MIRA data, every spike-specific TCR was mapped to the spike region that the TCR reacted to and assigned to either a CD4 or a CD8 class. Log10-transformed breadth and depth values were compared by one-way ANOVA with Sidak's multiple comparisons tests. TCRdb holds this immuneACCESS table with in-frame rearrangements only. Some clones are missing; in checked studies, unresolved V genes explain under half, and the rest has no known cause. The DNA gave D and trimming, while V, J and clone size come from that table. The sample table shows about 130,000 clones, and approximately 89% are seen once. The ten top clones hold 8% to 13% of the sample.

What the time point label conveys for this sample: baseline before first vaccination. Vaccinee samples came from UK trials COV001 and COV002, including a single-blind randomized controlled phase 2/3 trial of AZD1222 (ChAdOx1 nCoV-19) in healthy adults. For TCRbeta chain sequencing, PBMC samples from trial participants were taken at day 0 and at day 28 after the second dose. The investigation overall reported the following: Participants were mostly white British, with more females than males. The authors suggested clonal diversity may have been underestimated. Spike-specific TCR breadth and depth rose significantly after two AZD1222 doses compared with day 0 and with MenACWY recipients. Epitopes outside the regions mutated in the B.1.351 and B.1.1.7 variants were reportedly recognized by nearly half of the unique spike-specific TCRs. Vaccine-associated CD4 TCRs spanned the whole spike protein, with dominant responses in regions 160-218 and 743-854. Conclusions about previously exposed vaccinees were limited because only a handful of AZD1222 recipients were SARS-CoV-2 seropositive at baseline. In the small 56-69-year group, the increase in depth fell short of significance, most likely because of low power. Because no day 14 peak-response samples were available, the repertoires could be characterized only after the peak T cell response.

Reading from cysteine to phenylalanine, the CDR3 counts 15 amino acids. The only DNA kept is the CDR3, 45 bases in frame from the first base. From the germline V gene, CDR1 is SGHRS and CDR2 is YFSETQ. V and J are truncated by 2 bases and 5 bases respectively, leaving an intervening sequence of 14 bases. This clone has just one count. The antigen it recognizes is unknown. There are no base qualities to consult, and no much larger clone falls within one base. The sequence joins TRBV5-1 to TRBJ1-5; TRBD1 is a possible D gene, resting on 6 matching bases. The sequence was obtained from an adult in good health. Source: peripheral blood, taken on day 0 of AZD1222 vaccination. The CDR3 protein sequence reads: CASSFTGGGDQPQHF. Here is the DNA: TGCGCCAGCAGCTTCACCGGGGGCGGGGATCAGCCCCAGCATTTT.